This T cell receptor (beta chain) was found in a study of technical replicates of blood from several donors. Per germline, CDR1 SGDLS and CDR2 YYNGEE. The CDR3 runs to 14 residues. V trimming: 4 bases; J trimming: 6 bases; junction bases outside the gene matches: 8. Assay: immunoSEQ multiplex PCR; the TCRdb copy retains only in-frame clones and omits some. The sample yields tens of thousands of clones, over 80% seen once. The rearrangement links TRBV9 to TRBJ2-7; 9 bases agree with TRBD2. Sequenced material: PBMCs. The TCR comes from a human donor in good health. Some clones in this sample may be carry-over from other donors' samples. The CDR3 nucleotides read TGTGCCAGCAGCCCCGGCGGAGCGGGGGGCGAGCAGTACTTC. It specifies CASSPGGAGGEQYF. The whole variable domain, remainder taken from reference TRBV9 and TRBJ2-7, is DSGVTQTPKHLITATGQRVTLRCSPRSGDLSVYWYQQSLDQGLQFLIQYYNGEERAKGNILERFSAQQFPDLHSELNLSSLELGDSALYFCASSPGGAGGEQYFGPGTRLTVT.